This passage covers 19 T cell receptor beta chains from one sample sequenced in a study of shared clonotypes between healthy human individuals (dated by TCRdb to the early 2020s). Library prep was done by the immunoSEQ multiplex PCR assay. TCRdb obtained this table from immuneACCESS and retained in-frame rearrangements with V and J assigned. These tables miss some clones; where compared with another copy, unresolved V genes account for less than half of the shortfall, and the remainder is unexplained. The sample has about 480,000 clones on record, 60% to 80% of them singletons. Clones ranked in the top ten supply under 15% of the sample. Source material: PBMCs. Receptor source: a woman between 40 and 55 years old in good health. Some clones in this sample may be carry-over from other donors' samples.

This clone was detected only a few times. The chain joins TRBV20-1 to TRBJ2-1; D gene uncertain. The V gene lost 3 bases and the J gene lost 9 bases, with 9 bases spanning the gap. The CDR3 length is 11 residues. Germline V CDR1 and CDR2: DFQATT, SNEGSKA (reference sequence). The CDR3 reads CSASQPGEQFF. In nucleotides, the CDR3 is TGCAGTGCTAGTCAGCCGGGTGAGCAGTTCTTC.

The chain combines TRBV6-5 with TRBJ1-1, with unresolved D. The V gene's germline CDR1 is MNHEY and CDR2 SVGAGI. Trimming shortened V by 0 bases and J by 10 bases, and 12 bases separated the two germline ends. The CDR3 is 13 amino acids. The CDR3 reads CASSYSPGIRAFF. The CDR3 DNA reads as TGTGCCAGCAGTTACTCGCCGGGGATTAGAGCTTTCTTT.

Remarks on this clone: Germline and junction disagree at one end, which may indicate a read error. V usage is TRBV28 and J usage is TRBJ2-2; D could derive from TRBD1 or TRBD2 (6 bases each). The germline CDR1 and CDR2 sequences are MDHEN and SYDVKM. CDR3 size: 14 residues. The DNA of the CDR3 is TGTGCCAGCAGGAGAGACGGGGGCACCGGGGGGCTGTTTTTT. It codes for CASRRDGGTGGLFF.

The rearrangement joins TRBV7-9 to TRBJ1-2; 7 nucleotides line up with TRBD1. Germline V gene data show CDR1 as SEHNR and CDR2 as FQNEAQ (reference sequence). Losses at the gene ends were 0 bases for V and 6 bases for J; bases not matched to a gene: 4. This CDR3 has 14 amino acids. The CDR3 loop reads CASSLAGGWDGYTF. The CDR3 region has the DNA TGTGCCAGCAGCTTAGCAGGGGGCTGGGATGGCTACACCTTC.

The chain uses TRBV15 and TRBJ1-1, with D unresolved. The germline gives CDR1 LNHNV, CDR2 YYDKDF (reference sequence). CDR3 length: 14 amino acids. Trimming left V 5 bases short and J 7 bases short, with 17 bases between. The CDR3 DNA is TGTGCCACCAGCCCGCGAATTGGTGAGGTTGAAGCTTTCTTT. As protein: CATSPRIGEVEAFF. The variable domain in full, with the rest retrieved from reference TRBV15 and TRBJ1-1, is DAMVIQNPRYQVTQFGKPVTLSCSQTLNHNVMYWYQQKSSQAPKLLFHYYDKDFNNEADTPDNFQSRRPNTSFCFLDIRSPGLGDTAMYLCATSPRIGEVEAFFGQGTRLTVV.

V and J are TRBV18 and TRBJ1-5; TRBD1 is a possible D gene (5 bases). Trimming took off 2 bases at V and 4 bases at J, with 6 bases between the two ends. Germline V gene sequence: CDR1 KGHSH, CDR2 LQKENI. The length of the CDR3 is 13 residues. The chain's CDR3 is CASSPGGNQPQHF. The CDR3 bases are TGTGCCAGCTCACCAGGGGGAAATCAGCCCCAGCATTTT.

The chain has TRBV27 and TRBJ2-2; 7 nucleotides agree with TRBD2. CDR1 is MNHEY and CDR2 is SMNVEV in the germline V gene (reference sequence). The V segment lost 10 bases and the J segment 7 bases; nucleotides outside the gene matches: 18. The CDR3 totals 16 residues. The CDR3 here is CATRPGGGGLGGELFF. Written as DNA, the CDR3 is TGTGCCACCAGGCCAGGTGGGGGAGGGCTTGGCGGGGAGCTGTTTTTT.

As to this clone: No conserved phenylalanine or tryptophan is present at the end of the CDR3, so a read error is the likely explanation. The limits of the CDR3 on the DNA are not certain, so only TCRdb's listed CDR3 is given. The chain joins TRBV5-4 to TRBJ2-7; the table calls TRBD1, which could not be checked here. The V gene's germline CDR1 is SGHNT and CDR2 YYREEE (reference sequence). The CDR3 numbers 8 amino acids, ends counted. CDR3 sequence: CASSSRWA.

Remarks on this clone: This sample also contains other DNA sequences that code for the same CDR3. The chain recombines TRBV28 with TRBJ2-5; D ambiguous. In germline, CDR1 is MDHEN, CDR2 SYDVKM. The CDR3 sequence is 12 residues long. Trimming removed 1 base from V and 5 bases from J, with 5 bases in between. For the CDR3, the DNA is TGTGCCAGCAGTTTATTAGGGGAGACCCAGTACTTC. This codes for CASSLLGETQYF.

The chain carries TRBV9 and TRBJ2-1; TRBD2 matches 8 bases. The germline CDR1 and CDR2 sequences are SGDLS and YYNGEE. CDR3 length: 16 amino acids. J gave up 4 bases and V 3 bases, and 9 bases lay outside the gene matches. CDR3 sequence: CASSGSGAGVYNEQFF. The CDR3 bases are TGTGCCAGCAGCGGTAGCGGAGCGGGAGTTTACAATGAGCAGTTCTTC.

A single count supports this clone. Given a much more abundant clone one base away, this may be a read error. The chain links TRBV11-2 to TRBJ2-1; D perhaps matches TRBD2 (6 bases). Between the trimmed V and J ends, which lost 5 bases and 3 bases, there was a span of 14 bases. This CDR3 comprises 15 residues. Germline values: CDR1 SGHAT, CDR2 FQNNGV. The CDR3 region has the DNA TGTGCCAGCAGCCCCGGGGCTAGCGACTACAATGAGCAGTTCTTC. Translating it yields CASSPGASDYNEQFF.

This chain connects TRBV7-9 to TRBJ2-5, with 10 bases lining up with TRBD1. This CDR3 is built from 15 residues. V shed 3 bases and J 7 bases; nucleotides not matched to a gene: 8. Germline V gives CDR1 SEHNR, CDR2 FQNEAQ (reference sequence). The DNA of the CDR3 is TGTGCCAGCAGCTTGGACAGGGGGAAATCGGGGACCCAGTACTTC. Protein product: CASSLDRGKSGTQYF. Looking up the rest from reference TRBV7-9 and TRBJ2-5 gives the full variable domain: DTGVSQNPRHKITKRGQNVTFRCDPISEHNRLYWYRQTLGQGPEFLTYFQNEAQLEKSRLLSDRFSAERPKGSFSTLEIQRTEQGDSAMYLCASSLDRGKSGTQYFGPGTRLLVL.

Of note for this clone: The same CDR3 also results from other DNA sequences found in this sample. The chain employs TRBV28 and TRBJ2-6, with D perhaps TRBD1 (5 bases). The V gene's germline CDR1 is MDHEN and CDR2 SYDVKM. The CDR3 spans 15 residues. V lost 5 bases and J 1 base, leaving 9 bases between the germline ends. The CDR3 DNA is TGTGCCAGCAGTCCTACAGGTTCTGGGGCCAACGTCCTGACTTTC. Amino acid sequence: CASSPTGSGANVLTF.

The chain joins TRBV5-4 to TRBJ2-7; the D call may be TRBD1 or TRBD2 (5 bases each). The germline CDR1 and CDR2 sequences are SGHNT and YYREEE (reference sequence). The V end was cut by 4 bases, the J end by 6 bases, with 17 bases between. The CDR3 loop spans 14 amino acids. The CDR3 DNA is TGTGCCAGCAGCCCCACGGGGCCAAATCCCGAGCAGTACTTC. Amino acids: CASSPTGPNPEQYF.

This chain joins TRBV28 and TRBJ2-7, with D tentatively TRBD1 or TRBD2 (6 bases each). The CDR3 consists of 13 residues. The germline V gene has CDR1 MDHEN and CDR2 SYDVKM. V gave up 7 bases and J gave up 2 bases, with 12 bases separating them. CDR3 loop: CASTRDTTYEQYF. Here the CDR3 DNA reads TGTGCCAGCACGCGGGACACAACCTACGAGCAGTACTTC.

Concerning this clone: The junction departs from germline at one end; a sequencing error may be responsible. The chain joins TRBV28 to TRBJ2-3; possible D gene TRBD2, 6 bases. Per germline, CDR1 MDHEN and CDR2 SYDVKM. The CDR3 loop spans 12 amino acids. The CDR3 region is CASSFPGQGGTF. CDR3 sequence (DNA): TGTGCCAGCAGTTTTCCGGGGCAGGGAGGAACCTTT. The full variable domain, with the rest looked up from reference TRBV28 and TRBJ2-3, is DVKVTQSSRYLVKRTGEKVFLECVQDMDHENMFWYRQDPGLGLRLIYFSYDVKMKEKGDIPEGYSVSREKKERFSLILESASTNQTSMYLCASSFPGQGGTFGPGTRLTVL.

The rearrangement uses TRBV19 and TRBJ1-2; D might be TRBD1 (6 bases). This CDR3 region has 13 residues. Germline CDR1 LNHDA, CDR2 SQIVND (reference sequence). V was cut by 2 bases and J by 6 bases, with 10 bases left in between. The CDR3 sequence is CASSIRQDNGYTF. DNA of the CDR3: TGTGCCAGTAGTATAAGACAGGACAATGGCTACACCTTC. The full variable domain, its missing parts supplied by reference TRBV19 and TRBJ1-2, is DGGITQSPKYLFRKEGQNVTLSCEQNLNHDAMYWYRQDPGQGLRLIYYSQIVNDFQKGDIAEGYSVSREKKESFPLTVTSAQKNPTAFYLCASSIRQDNGYTFGSGTRLTVV.

The rearrangement links TRBV11-2 to TRBJ2-7; TRBD2 matches at 8 bases. The CDR3 runs to 15 residues. Germline V gives CDR1 SGHAT, CDR2 FQNNGV. After removal of 3 bases from V and 2 bases from J, the junction contained 6 bases not matched to a gene. As DNA, the CDR3 is TGTGCCAGCAGCTTCCCAACTAGCGGTACCTACGAGCAGTACTTC. Translation gives CASSFPTSGTYEQYF. The whole variable domain, filled in from reference TRBV11-2 and TRBJ2-7, reads EAGVAQSPRYKIIEKRQSVAFWCNPISGHATLYWYQQILGQGPKLLIQFQNNGVVDDSQLPKDRFSAERLKGVDSTLKIQPAKLEDSAVYLCASSFPTSGTYEQYFGPGTRLTVT.

This clone appeared a single time. The gene calls are TRBV27 and TRBJ2-2; D ambiguous. This CDR3 has 13 residues. The germline CDR1 and CDR2 sequences are MNHEY and SMNVEV (reference sequence). Trimming cost V 7 bases and J 5 bases, with 11 bases left between them. The CDR3 here is CASTRSRTGELFF. The CDR3, as DNA: TGTGCCAGCACCCGCTCGAGGACCGGGGAGCTGTTTTTT.